This T cell receptor (beta chain) was captured in a study of blood T cell repertoires in COVID-19. Between the trimmed V and J ends, which lost 0 bases and 5 bases, there was a span of 10 bases. Germline-derived CDR1 and CDR2 are MGHRA and YSYEKL. CDR3 length equals 14 residues. Living in under 30 US areas, the participants were between 18 and 89 years of age. Clinical histories supplied by participants themselves formed the basis of cohort assignment. Authors' analysis steps: Estimated nucleated cell counts came from reference gene primer amplification. Assay used: immunoSEQ multiplex PCR; TCRdb lists only in-frame clones, some missing. For V, J and clone size, that table is used; D and trimming come from the DNA. The sample has some 410,000 clones, more than 75% seen once.

The chain uses TRBV4-1 and TRBJ1-1; D gene unclear. This TCR was recovered from a woman between 25 and 40 years old with acute COVID-19. The sequenced sample was PBMCs or T cells enriched from blood (not recorded which). The CDR3 here is CASSQEVGETEAFF. CDR3 nucleotides: TGCGCCAGCAGCCAAGAGGTTGGGGAGACTGAAGCTTTCTTT.